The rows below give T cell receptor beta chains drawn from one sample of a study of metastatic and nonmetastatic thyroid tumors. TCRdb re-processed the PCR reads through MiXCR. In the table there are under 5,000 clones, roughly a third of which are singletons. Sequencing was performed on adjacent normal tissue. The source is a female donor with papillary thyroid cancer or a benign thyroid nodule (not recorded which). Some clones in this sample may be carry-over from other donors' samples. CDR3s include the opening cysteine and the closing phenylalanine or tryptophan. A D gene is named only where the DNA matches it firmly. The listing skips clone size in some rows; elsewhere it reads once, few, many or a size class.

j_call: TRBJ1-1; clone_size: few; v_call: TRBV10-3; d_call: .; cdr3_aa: CAISAGETNTEAFF; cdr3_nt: TGTGCCATCAGTGCCGGTGAGACGAACACTGAAGCTTTCTTT
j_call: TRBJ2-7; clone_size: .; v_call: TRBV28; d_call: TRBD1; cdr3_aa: CASSYGTGSSYEQYF; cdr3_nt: TGTGCCAGCAGCTACGGGACAGGAAGCTCCTACGAGCAGTACTTC
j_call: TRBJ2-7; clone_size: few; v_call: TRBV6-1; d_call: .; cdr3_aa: CASSESRTSPYEQYF; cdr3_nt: TGTGCCAGCAGTGAATCTAGGACTTCACCCTACGAGCAGTACTTC
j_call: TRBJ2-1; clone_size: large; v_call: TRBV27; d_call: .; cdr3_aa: CASSLMASNEQFF; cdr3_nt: TGTGCCAGCAGTTTAATGGCTTCCAATGAGCAGTTCTTC
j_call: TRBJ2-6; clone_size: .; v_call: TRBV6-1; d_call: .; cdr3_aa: CASTLDSSGANVLTF; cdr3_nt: TGTGCCAGCACCCTAGACAGCTCTGGGGCCAACGTCCTGACTTTC
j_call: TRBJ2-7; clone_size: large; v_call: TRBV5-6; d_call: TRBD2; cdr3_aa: CASRAGDGSYEQYF; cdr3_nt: TGTGCCAGCAGAGCGGGGGACGGGTCCTACGAGCAGTACTTC
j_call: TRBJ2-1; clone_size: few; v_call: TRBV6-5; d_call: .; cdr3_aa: CASSYGSSIDNEQFF; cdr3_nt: TGTGCCAGCAGTTACGGCTCTAGCATCGACAATGAGCAGTTCTTC
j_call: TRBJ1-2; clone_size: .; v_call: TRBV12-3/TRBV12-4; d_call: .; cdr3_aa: CASRMGRNNYGYTF; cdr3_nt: TGTGCCAGCAGAATGGGACGAAACAACTATGGCTACACCTTC
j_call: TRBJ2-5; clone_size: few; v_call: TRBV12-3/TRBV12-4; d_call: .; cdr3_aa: CASSHSGTQETQYF; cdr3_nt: TGTGCCAGCAGTCATAGCGGTACCCAAGAGACCCAGTACTTC
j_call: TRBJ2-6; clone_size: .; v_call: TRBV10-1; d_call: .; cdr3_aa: CASSADGSGSNVLTF; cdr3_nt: TGCGCCAGCAGTGCAGACGGGTCTGGGTCCAACGTCCTGACTTTC
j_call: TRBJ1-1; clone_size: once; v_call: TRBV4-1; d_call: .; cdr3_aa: CRSSLSGGTEAFF; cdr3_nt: TGCCGCAGCAGCTTAAGTGGTGGCACTGAAGCTTTCTTT
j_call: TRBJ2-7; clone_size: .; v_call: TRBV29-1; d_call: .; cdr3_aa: CSVVLAWGLAVGCYEQYF; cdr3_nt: TGCAGCGTGGTACTAGCTTGGGGGCTAGCGGTAGGGTGCTACGAGCAGTACTTC
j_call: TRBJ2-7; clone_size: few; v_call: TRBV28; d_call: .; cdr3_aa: CASRAVLEGKQYF; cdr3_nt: TGTGCCAGCAGGGCGGTACTTGAAGGGAAGCAGTACTTC
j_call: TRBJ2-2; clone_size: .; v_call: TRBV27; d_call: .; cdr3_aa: CAITRRSRAGELSF; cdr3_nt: TGTGCCATCACCAGGCGGTCTCGGGCCGGGGAGCTGTCTTTT
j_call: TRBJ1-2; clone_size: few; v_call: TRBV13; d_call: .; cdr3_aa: CASSLGSGTVGDGYTF; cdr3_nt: TGTGCCAGCAGCTTAGGGTCCGGGACGGTTGGGGATGGCTACACCTTC
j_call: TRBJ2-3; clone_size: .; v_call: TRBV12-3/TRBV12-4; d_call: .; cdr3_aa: CASSYRRDTDTQYF; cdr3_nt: TGTGCCAGCAGTTATAGGCGGGACACAGATACGCAGTATTTT
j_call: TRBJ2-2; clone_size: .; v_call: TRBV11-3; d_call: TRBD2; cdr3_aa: CASSLAGGATGELFF; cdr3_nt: TGTGCCAGCAGCTTAGCGGGGGGAGCCACCGGGGAGCTGTTTTTT
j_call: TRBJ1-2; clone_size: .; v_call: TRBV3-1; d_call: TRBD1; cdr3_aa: CDSSQVGGSGYTF; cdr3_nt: TGTGACAGCAGCCAAGTAGGGGGCAGTGGCTACACCTTC
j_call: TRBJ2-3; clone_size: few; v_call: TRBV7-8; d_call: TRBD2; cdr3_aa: CASSLGDYDTDTQYF; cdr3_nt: TGTGCCAGCAGCTTAGGGGACTACGACACAGATACGCAGTATTTT
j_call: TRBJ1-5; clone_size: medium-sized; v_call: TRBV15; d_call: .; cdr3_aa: CATSREQGGRNQPQHF; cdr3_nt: TGTGCCACCAGCAGAGAGCAGGGAGGGAGAAATCAGCCCCAGCATTTT
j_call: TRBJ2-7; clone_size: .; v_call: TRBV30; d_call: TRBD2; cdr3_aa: CAWSACGGAPPCSYEQYF; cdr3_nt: TGTGCCTGGAGTGCATGCGGGGGTGCACCTCCGTGCTCCTACGAGCAGTACTTC
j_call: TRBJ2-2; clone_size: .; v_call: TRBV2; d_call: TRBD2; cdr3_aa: CASRFQGLAGAGELFF; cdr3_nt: TGTGCCAGCAGATTTCAGGGACTAGCGGGAGCCGGGGAGCTGTTTTTT
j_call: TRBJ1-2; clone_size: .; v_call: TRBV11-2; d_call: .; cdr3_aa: CASSFGGGYGYTF; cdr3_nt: TGTGCCAGCAGCTTCGGAGGGGGCTATGGCTACACCTTC
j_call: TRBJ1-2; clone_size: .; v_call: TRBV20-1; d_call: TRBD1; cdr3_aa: CSATRDRGNYGYTF; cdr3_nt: TGCAGTGCTACCCGGGACAGGGGGAACTATGGCTACACCTTC
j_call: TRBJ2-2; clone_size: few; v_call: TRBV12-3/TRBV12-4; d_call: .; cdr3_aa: CASSSQVPGELFF; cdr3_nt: TGTGCCAGCAGTTCCCAGGTGCCCGGGGAGCTGTTTTTT
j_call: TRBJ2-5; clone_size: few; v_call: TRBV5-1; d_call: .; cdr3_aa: CASSREGNEQFFGPGGETQYF; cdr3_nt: .
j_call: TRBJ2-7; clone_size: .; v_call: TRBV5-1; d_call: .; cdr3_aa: CASSLGVGFGAYEQYF; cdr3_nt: TGCGCCAGCAGCTTGGGGGTGGGTTTTGGCGCCTACGAGCAGTACTTC
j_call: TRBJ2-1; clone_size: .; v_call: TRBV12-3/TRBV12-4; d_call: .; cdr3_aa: CASSLGLRNEQFF; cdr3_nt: TGTGCCAGCAGTTTGGGGCTCCGAAATGAGCAGTTCTTC
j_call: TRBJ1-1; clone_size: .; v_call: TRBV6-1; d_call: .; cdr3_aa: CASSHPDLTLGTEAFF; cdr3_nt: TGTGCCAGCAGTCACCCCGACTTGACTCTAGGCACTGAAGCTTTCTTT
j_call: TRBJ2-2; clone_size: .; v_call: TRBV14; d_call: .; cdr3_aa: CASSQDHLSGRGYTGELFF; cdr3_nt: TGTGCCAGCAGCCAAGATCATCTTTCGGGCAGGGGCTACACCGGGGAGCTGTTTTTT
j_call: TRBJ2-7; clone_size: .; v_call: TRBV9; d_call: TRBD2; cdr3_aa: CASSVGLAGDPGYEQYF; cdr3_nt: TGTGCCAGCAGCGTAGGACTAGCGGGAGATCCGGGTTACGAGCAGTACTTC
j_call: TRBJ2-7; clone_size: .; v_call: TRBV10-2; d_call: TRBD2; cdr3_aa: CASRPGLVTYEQYF; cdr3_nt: TGTGCCAGCAGACCGGGACTAGTAACCTACGAGCAGTACTTC
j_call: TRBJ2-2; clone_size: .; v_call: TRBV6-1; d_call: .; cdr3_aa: CASSAATGELFF; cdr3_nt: TGTGCCAGCAGTGCTGCGACTGGGGAGCTGTTTTTT
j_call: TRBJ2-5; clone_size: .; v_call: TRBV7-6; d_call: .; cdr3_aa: CASSLVPRTRETQYF; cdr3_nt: TGTGCCAGCAGCTTAGTACCACGGACTCGGGAGACCCAGTACTTC
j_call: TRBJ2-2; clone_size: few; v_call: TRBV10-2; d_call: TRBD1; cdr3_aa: CAQGRQGVTGELFF; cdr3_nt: TGCGCCCAGGGGAGACAGGGGGTTACCGGGGAGCTGTTTTTT
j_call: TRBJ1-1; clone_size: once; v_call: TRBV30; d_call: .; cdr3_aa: CAWSVFGRGNTEAFF; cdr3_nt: TGTGCCTGGAGTGTATTCGGGCGAGGCAACACTGAAGCTTTCTTT
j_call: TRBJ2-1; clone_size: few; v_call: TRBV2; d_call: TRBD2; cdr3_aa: CARRERGYNEQFF; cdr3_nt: TGTGCCAGGCGGGAGAGGGGCTACAATGAGCAGTTCTTC
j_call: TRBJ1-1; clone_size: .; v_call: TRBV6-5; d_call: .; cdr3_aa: CASGYTEAFF; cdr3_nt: TGTGCCAGCGGGTACACTGAAGCTTTCTTT
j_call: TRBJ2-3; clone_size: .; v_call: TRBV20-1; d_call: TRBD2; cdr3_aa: CSAPEREGWLGTQYF; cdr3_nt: TGCAGTGCTCCCGAGCGGGAGGGTTGGTTAGGTACGCAGTATTTT
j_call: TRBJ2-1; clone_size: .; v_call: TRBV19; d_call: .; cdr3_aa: CASSRDGQRGYNTNEQFF; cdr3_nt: TGTGCCAGTAGTAGGGACGGACAGAGGGGTTACAATACCAATGAGCAGTTCTTC
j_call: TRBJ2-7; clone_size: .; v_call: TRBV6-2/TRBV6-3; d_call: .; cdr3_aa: CASSYEGEQYF; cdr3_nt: TGTGCCAGCAGTTACGAGGGGGAGCAGTACTTC
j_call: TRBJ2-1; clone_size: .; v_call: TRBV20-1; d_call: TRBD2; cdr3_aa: CSAVDYGEGPGEQFF; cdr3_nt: TGCAGTGCTGTGGATTACGGGGAGGGCCCGGGGGAGCAGTTCTTC
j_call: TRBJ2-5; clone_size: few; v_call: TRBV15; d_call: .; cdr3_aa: CATSREGHQTQCF; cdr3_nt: TGTGCCACCAGCAGGGAGGGACATCAGACCCAGTGCTTC
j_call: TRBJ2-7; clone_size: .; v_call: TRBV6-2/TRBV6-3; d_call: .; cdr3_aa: CASGVSGEQYF; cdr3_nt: TGTGCCAGCGGCGTATCGGGGGAGCAGTACTTC
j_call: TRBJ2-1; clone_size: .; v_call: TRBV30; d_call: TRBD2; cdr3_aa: CAWSLLAGNEQFF; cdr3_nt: TGTGCCTGGAGCTTGCTAGCGGGGAATGAGCAGTTCTTC
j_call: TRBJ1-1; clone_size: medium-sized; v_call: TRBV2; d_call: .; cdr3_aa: CASTEGGAGDTEAFF; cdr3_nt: TGTGCCAGCACCGAAGGGGGGGCGGGCGACACTGAAGCTTTCTTT
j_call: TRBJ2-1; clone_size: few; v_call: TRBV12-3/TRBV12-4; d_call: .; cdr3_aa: CASTLSTSSYNEQFF; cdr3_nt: TGTGCCAGCACCCTGAGTACAAGCTCCTACAATGAGCAGTTCTTC
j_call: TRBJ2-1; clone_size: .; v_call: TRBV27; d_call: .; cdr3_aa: CASSLGEHNEQFF; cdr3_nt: TGTGCCAGCAGTTTAGGAGAACACAATGAGCAGTTCTTC
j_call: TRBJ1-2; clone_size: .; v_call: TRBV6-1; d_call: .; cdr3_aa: CASTASGPIAYGYTF; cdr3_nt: TGTGCCAGCACTGCCAGCGGGCCCATCGCCTATGGCTACACCTTC
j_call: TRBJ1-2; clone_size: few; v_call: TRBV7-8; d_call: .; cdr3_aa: CASSLGGYGYTF; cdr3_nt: TGTGCCAGCAGCTTAGGCGGCTATGGCTACACCTTC
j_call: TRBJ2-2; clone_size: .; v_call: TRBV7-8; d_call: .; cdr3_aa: CAVGLYGRDLAAGELFF; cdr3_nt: TGTGCCGTCGGGTTGTATGGGCGGGACCTTGCCGCCGGGGAGCTGTTTTTT
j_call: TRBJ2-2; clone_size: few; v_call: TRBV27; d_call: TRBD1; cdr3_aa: CASSLSGTGDGELFF; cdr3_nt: TGTGCCAGCAGTCTCTCCGGGACAGGGGACGGGGAGCTGTTTTTT
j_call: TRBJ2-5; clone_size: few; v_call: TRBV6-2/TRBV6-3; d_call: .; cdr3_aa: CASSYSPDRGSQETQYF; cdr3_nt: TGTGCCAGCAGTTACTCCCCCGACCGGGGGTCCCAAGAGACCCAGTACTTC
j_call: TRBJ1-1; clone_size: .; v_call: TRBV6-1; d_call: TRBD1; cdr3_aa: CASSDLLAGGARWEALF; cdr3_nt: TGTGCCAGCAGTGATCTTCTGGCAGGGGGCGCAAGGTGGGAAGCTCTCTTT
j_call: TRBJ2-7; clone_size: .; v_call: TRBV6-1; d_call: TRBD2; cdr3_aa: CATATSGGPLSSYEQYF; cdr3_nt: TGTGCCACTGCGACTAGCGGGGGGCCCCTGAGCTCCTACGAGCAGTACTTC
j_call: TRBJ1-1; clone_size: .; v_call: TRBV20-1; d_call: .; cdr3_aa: CSAESQDRHTEAFF; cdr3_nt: TGCAGTGCTGAATCGCAGGACAGACACACTGAAGCTTTCTTT
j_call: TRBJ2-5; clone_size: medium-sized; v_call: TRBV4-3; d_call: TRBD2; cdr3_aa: CASSQDALAGWETQYF; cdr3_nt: TGCGCCAGCAGCCAAGATGCACTAGCGGGTTGGGAGACCCAGTACTTC
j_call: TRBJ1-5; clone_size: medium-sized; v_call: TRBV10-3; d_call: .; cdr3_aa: CAISESTGQPQHF; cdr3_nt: TGTGCCATCAGTGAGTCCACGGGGCAGCCCCAGCATTTT
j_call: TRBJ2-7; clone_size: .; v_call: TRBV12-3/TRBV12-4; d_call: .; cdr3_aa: CASSSPWSEQYF; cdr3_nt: TGTGCCAGCAGTTCCCCCTGGTCCGAGCAGTACTTC